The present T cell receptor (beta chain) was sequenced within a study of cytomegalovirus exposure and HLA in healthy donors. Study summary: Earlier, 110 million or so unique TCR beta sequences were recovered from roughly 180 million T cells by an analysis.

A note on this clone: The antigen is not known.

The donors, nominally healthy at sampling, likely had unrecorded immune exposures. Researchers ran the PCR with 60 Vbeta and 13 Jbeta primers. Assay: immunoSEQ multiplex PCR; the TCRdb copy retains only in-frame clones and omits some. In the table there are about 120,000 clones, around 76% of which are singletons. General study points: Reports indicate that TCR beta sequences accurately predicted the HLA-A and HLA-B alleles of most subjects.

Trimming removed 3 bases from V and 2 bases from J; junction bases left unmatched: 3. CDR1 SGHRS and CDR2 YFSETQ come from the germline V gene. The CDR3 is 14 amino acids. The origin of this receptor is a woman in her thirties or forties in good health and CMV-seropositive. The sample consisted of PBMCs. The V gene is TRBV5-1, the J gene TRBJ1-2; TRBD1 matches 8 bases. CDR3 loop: CASSWGDRNYGYTF. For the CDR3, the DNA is TGCGCCAGCAGCTGGGGGGACAGGAACTATGGCTACACCTTC. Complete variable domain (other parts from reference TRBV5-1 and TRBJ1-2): KAGVTQTPRYLIKTRGQQVTLSCSPISGHRSVSWYQQTPGQGLQFLFEYFSETQRNKGNFPGRFSGRQFSNSRSEMNVSTLELGDSALYLCASSWGDRNYGYTFGSGTRLTVV.